This T cell receptor (beta chain) appears in the sequencing data of a study of T cells after yellow fever vaccination. TCRdb redid the calling of the 5' RACE reads with MiXCR, one entry per CDR3 protein. Of under 300,000 distinct CDR3 sequences listed, 6.9% are singletons. Germline CDR1 reads SGHRS; CDR2 reads YFSETQ. This CDR3 is 14 amino acids long. The table lists this clonotype with many counts. Its ends do not fully match the called genes, so a read error is possible. Sequencing was performed on CD4+ T cells sorted from PBMCs, taken 15 days after the yellow fever booster vaccination. The chain uses TRBV5-1 and TRBJ2-1; no firm D call. This TCR was recovered from a man aged 30-40 years who received the YFV17D yellow fever vaccine. As DNA, the CDR3 is TGTGCCAGCAGCTTGGCTAGCTCCTACAATGAGCAGTTCTTC. This encodes CASSLASSYNEQFF.